A single TCR beta chain is shown here with its context. Its target is unknown. MiXCR, applied by TCRdb to the RT-PCR reads, yields one record per CDR3 protein. The repertoire holds about 500,000 distinct CDR3 sequences, 16% seen once, with about 3% in the top ten. This record comes from a study of response to subunit inactivated influenza vaccine. V dropped 4 bases and J dropped 5; count of bases not matched to a gene: 7. CDR3 length equals 14 residues. CDR1 SGHRS and CDR2 YFSETQ come from the germline V gene. General observations from the study: A suggestion made by the authors is that each seasonal influenza vaccination recruits few new T cells.

This clonotype was obtained from a man aged 50 to 69 who received an inactivated influenza vaccine. Sequenced here: CD4+ T cells sorted from PBMCs, sampled about 23 months after vaccination. V is TRBV5-1 and J is TRBJ2-5; 8 bases align to TRBD1. Here the CDR3 reads CASSPYRGMETQYF. The CDR3 DNA is TGCGCCAGCAGCCCGTACAGGGGGATGGAGACCCAGTACTTC.